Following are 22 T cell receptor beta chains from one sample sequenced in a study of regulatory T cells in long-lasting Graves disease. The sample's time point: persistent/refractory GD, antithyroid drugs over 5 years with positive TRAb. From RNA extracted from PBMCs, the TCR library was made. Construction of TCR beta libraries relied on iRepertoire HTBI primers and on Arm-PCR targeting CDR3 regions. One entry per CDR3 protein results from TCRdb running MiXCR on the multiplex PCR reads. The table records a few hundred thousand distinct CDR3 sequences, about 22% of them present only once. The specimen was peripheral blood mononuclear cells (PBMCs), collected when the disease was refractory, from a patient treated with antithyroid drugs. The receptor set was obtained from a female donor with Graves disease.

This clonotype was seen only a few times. The CDR3 loop reads CASSLELNQPQHF. The CDR3 DNA reads as TGCGCCAGCAGCTTGGAGTTAAATCAGCCCCAGCATTTT. The V and J genes are TRBV5-1 and TRBJ1-5; no definite D call. Deletions cut 0 bases from V and 4 bases from J, with 5 bases between. Germline CDR1 is SGHRS and CDR2 is YFSETQ. There are 13 residues in the CDR3.

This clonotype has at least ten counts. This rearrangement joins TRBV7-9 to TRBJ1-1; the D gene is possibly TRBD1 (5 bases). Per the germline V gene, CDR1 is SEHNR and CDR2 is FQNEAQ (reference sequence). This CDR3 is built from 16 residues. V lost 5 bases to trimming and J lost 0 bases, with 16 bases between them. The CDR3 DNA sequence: TGTGCCAGCAGCGTCAGACAGCCTCGAATGAACACTGAAGCTTTCTTT. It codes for CASSVRQPRMNTEAFF.

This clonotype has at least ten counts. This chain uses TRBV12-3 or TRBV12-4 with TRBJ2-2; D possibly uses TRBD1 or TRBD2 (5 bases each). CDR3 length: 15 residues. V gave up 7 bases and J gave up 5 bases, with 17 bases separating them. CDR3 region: CASKLEGGGTGELFF. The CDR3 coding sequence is TGTGCCAGCAAACTCGAGGGTGGGGGAACCGGGGAGCTGTTTTTT.

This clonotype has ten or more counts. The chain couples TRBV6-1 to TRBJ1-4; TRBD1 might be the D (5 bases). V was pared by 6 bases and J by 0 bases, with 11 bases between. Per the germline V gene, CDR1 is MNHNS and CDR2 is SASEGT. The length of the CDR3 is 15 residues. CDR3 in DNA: TGTGCCAGCAGCTTCAGGGATTCAACTAATGAAAAACTGTTTTTT. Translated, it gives CASSFRDSTNEKLFF.

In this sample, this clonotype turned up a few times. CDR3 protein: CASVGTGGTDTQYF. The CDR3 nucleotides are TGTGCCAGCGTCGGGACAGGGGGCACAGATACGCAGTATTTT. V gene TRBV28 combines with J gene TRBJ2-3; 10 nucleotides align to TRBD1. Germline CDR1 reads MDHEN; CDR2 reads SYDVKM. The CDR3 covers 14 residues. After removal of 8 bases from V and 1 base from J, the junction contained 3 bases not matched to a gene.

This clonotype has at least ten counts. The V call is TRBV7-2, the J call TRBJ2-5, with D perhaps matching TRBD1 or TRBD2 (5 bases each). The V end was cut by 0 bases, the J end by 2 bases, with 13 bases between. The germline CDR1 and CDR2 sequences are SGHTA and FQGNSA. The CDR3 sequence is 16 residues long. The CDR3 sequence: CASSLAPGRVQETQYF. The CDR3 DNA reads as TGTGCCAGCAGCTTAGCACCGGGACGGGTTCAAGAGACCCAGTACTTC.

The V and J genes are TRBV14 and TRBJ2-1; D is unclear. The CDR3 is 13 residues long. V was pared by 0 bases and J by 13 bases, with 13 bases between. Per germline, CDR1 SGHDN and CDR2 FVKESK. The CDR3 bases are TGTGCCAGCAGCCAAGATCCAGCAAGGGTACAGTTCTTC. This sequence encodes CASSQDPARVQFF.

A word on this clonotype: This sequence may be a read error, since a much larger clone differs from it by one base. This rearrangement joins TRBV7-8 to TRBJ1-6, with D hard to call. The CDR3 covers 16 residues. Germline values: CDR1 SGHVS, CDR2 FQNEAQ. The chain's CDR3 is CASGLVRGSYNSPLHF. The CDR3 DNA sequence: TGTGCCAGCGGCTTAGTTCGGGGTTCCTATAATTCACCCCTCCACTTT.

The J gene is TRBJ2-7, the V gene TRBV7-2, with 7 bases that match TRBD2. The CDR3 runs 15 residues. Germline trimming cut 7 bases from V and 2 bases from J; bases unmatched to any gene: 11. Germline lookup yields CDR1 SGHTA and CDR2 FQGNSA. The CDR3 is CASTLGGSIPYEQYF. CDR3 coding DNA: TGTGCCAGCACCCTGGGCGGGAGTATCCCCTACGAGCAGTACTTC.

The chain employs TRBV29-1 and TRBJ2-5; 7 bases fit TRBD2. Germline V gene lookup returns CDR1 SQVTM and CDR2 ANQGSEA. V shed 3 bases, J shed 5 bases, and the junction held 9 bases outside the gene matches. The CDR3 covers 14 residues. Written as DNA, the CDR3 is TGCAGCGTTGAGCCCCAGACTAGCTTTGAGACCCAGTACTTC. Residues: CSVEPQTSFETQYF.

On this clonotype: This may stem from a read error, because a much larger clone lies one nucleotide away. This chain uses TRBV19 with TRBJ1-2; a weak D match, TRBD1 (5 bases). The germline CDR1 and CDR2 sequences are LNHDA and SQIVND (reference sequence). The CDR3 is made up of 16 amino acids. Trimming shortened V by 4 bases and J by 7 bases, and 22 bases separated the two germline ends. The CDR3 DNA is TGTGCCAGTAGTAATCCCTACACGGGACTTGCGGGTGGCTACACCTTC. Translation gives CASSNPYTGLAGGYTF.

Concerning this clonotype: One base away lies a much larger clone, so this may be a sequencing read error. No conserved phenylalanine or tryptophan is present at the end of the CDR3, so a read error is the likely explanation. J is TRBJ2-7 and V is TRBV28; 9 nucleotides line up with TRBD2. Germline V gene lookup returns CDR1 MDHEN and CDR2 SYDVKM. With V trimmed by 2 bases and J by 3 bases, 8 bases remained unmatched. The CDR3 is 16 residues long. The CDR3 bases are TGTGCCAGCAGTTTACGGGGGACTAGCCTTATCTACGAGCAGTACCTC. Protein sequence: CASSLRGTSLIYEQYL.

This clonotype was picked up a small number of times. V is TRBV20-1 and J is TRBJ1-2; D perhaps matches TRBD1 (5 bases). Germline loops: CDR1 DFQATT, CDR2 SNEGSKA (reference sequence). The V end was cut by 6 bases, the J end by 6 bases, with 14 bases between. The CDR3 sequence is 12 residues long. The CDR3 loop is CSAAQGNDGYTF. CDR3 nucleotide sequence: TGCAGTGCCGCCCAGGGAAACGATGGCTACACCTTC.

The CDR3 DNA sequence: TGTGCCAGCAGTTCCGCCGAAAACAGGGGCCGCTATGGCTACACCTTC. Protein product: CASSSAENRGRYGYTF. The chain is built from TRBV28 and TRBJ1-2; 7 bases are shared with TRBD1. This CDR3 is built from 16 residues. The junction had 12 bases not matched to a gene; V was cut back by 4 bases and J by 4 bases. Per germline, CDR1 MDHEN and CDR2 SYDVKM.

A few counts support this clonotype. CDR3 nucleotide sequence: TGTGCCATCAGTGAGTCGGGCCCTGTGGGTTCCGAGCAGTACTTC. Translated, it gives CAISESGPVGSEQYF. V and J are TRBV10-3 and TRBJ2-7; D unresolved. Germline V gives CDR1 ENHRY, CDR2 SYGVKD. Between the trimmed V and J ends, which lost 0 bases and 6 bases, there was a span of 15 bases. The CDR3 is 15 residues long.

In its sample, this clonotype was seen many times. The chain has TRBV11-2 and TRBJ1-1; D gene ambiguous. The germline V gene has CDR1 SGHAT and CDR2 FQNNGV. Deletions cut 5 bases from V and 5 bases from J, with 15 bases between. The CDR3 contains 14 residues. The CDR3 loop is CASSTPPGKTEAFF. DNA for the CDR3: TGTGCCAGCAGCACCCCCCCGGGCAAGACTGAAGCTTTCTTT.

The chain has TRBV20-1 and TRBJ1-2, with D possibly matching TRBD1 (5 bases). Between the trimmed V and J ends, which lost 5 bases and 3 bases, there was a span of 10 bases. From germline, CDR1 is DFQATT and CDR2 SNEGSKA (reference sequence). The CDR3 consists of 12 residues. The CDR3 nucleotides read TGCAGTGCTCCCAGGGAGGACTATGGCTACACCTTC. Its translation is CSAPREDYGYTF.

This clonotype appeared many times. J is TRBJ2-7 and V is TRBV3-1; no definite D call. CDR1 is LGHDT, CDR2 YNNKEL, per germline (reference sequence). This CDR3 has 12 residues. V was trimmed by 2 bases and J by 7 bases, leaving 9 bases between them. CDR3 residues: CASSQRSQEQYF. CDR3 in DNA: TGTGCCAGCAGCCAAAGAAGCCAAGAGCAGTACTTC.

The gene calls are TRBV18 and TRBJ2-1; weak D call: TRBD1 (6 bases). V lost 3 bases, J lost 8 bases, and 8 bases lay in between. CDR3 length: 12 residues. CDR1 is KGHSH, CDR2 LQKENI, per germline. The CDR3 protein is CASSPKGDEQFF. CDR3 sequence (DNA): TGTGCCAGCTCACCGAAGGGGGATGAGCAGTTCTTC.

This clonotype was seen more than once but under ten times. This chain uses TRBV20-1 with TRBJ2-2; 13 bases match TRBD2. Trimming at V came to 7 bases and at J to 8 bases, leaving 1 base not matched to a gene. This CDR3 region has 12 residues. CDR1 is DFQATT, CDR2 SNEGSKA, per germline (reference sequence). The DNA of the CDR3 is TGCAGTGGGACTAGCGGGAGTGGGGAGCTGTTTTTT. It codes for CSGTSGSGELFF.

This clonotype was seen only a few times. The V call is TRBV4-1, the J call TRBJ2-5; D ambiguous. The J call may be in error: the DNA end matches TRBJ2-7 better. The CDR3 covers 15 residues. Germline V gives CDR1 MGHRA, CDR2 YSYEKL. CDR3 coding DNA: TGCGCCAGCAGCCCAGGTCGCGGCAGTACCTACGAGCAGTACTTC. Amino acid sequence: CASSPGRGSTYEQYF.

CDR3 DNA sequence: TGTGCCAGCAGGACAGAGGGACTAGCGGCCTACGAGCAGTACTTC. Protein sequence: CASRTEGLAAYEQYF. This rearrangement joins TRBV6-1 to TRBJ2-7; 11 nucleotides match TRBD2. V shed 6 bases and J 2 bases; nucleotides not matched to a gene: 6. This CDR3 is 15 amino acids long. CDR1 is MNHNS, CDR2 SASEGT, per germline.